The 12 T cell receptor beta chains in this list originate from one sample, sequenced in a study of cytomegalovirus exposure and HLA in healthy donors. Primers: 60 Vbeta forward and 13 Jbeta reverse. Measured with immunoSEQ multiplex PCR; TCRdb has only the in-frame clones, and not every one. This sample's clone table lists 45,000 to 60,000 clones. The sample consisted of PBMCs. The source of these receptors is a woman aged 40 to 55 in good health and CMV-seronegative.

The genes are TRBV6-5 and TRBJ2-7; the D is unclear. The length of the CDR3 is 15 residues. Germline CDR1 reads MNHEY; CDR2 reads SVGAGI. V dropped 6 bases and J dropped 2 bases, with 17 bases sitting between them. CDR3 nucleotide sequence: TGTGCCAGCAGAGCTGGGTGGCCCAGCGCCTACGAGCAGTACTTC. It specifies CASRAGWPSAYEQYF.

This sequence joins TRBV7-2 and TRBJ1-1, with 10 positions matching TRBD1. Germline CDR1 is SGHTA and CDR2 is FQGNSA. This CDR3 region has 14 residues. Trimming at V came to 3 bases and at J to 11 bases, leaving 9 bases not matched to a gene. CDR3 nucleotide sequence: TGTGCCAGCAGCTTTAAACCGGGACAGGGGAGTGCTTTCTTT. It encodes CASSFKPGQGSAFF.

This chain uses TRBV19 with TRBJ1-2, with D tentatively TRBD1 (6 bases). This CDR3 spans 13 amino acids. V shed 9 bases and J shed 4 bases, with 15 bases lying between them. In germline, CDR1 is LNHDA, CDR2 SQIVND (reference sequence). CDR3 residues: CASGSQGGYGYTF. CDR3 sequence (DNA): TGTGCCAGCGGCTCTCAAGGGGGCTATGGCTACACCTTC. Full variable domain (missing parts from reference TRBV19 and TRBJ1-2): DGGITQSPKYLFRKEGQNVTLSCEQNLNHDAMYWYRQDPGQGLRLIYYSQIVNDFQKGDIAEGYSVSREKKESFPLTVTSAQKNPTAFYLCASGSQGGYGYTFGSGTRLTVV.

The rearrangement links TRBV6-6 to TRBJ2-7; D is unresolved. The V and J ends lost 0 bases and 1 base respectively, with 13 bases between them. There are 16 residues in the CDR3. Germline CDR1 is MNHNY and CDR2 is SVGAGI (reference sequence). CDR3 DNA sequence: TGTGCCAGCAGTTACTCGGCCAGACTCCAATCCTACGAGCAGTACTTC. This sequence encodes CASSYSARLQSYEQYF.

The chain combines TRBV7-8 with TRBJ1-5; TRBD1 agrees at 11 bases. This CDR3 comprises 15 residues. Germline values: CDR1 SGHVS, CDR2 FQNEAQ. Trimming cost V 5 bases and J 6 bases; bases outside gene matches: 6. CDR3 residues: CASSGRDRGGQPQHF. In DNA form, the CDR3 reads TGTGCCAGCAGCGGAAGGGACAGGGGGGGTCAGCCCCAGCATTTT.

This rearrangement joins TRBV5-4 to TRBJ2-1; 14 positions match TRBD2. The germline V gene has CDR1 SGHNT and CDR2 YYREEE (reference sequence). CDR3 length: 16 amino acids. V shed 5 bases and J 5 bases; nucleotides not matched to a gene: 6. In DNA, the CDR3 is TGTGCCAGCAGATCGGGACTAGCGGGAGACCACAATGAGCAGTTCTTC. As protein: CASRSGLAGDHNEQFF.

The chain uses TRBV6-5 and TRBJ1-2, with a weak D call TRBD1 (6 bases). Germline V CDR1 and CDR2: MNHEY, SVGAGI. Trimming left V 0 bases short and J 5 bases short, with 13 bases between. This CDR3 has 15 amino acids. The DNA of the CDR3 is TGTGCCAGCAGTTACTCACGAAGACAGGTTTATGGCTACACCTTC. As protein: CASSYSRRQVYGYTF.

The chain has TRBV6-1 and TRBJ2-1, with 8 bases matching TRBD2. Losses at the gene ends were 1 base for V and 4 bases for J; bases not matched to a gene: 6. Germline V CDR1 and CDR2: MNHNS, SASEGT. The CDR3 sequence is 16 residues long. CDR3 nucleotides: TGTGCCAGCAGTGAAGTGAGGACTAGCCTATACAATGAGCAGTTCTTC. Residues: CASSEVRTSLYNEQFF.

V and J are TRBV27 and TRBJ2-1, with TRBD2 matching 8 bases. The CDR3 contains 17 residues. V was pared by 3 bases and J by 3 bases, with 10 bases of the junction left unmatched. CDR1 and CDR2 (germline): MNHEY, SMNVEV (reference sequence). The CDR3 protein is CASSFRLGGRYYNEQFF. CDR3 nucleotide sequence: TGTGCCAGCAGTTTCCGGCTCGGCGGGAGGTACTACAATGAGCAGTTCTTC.

The chain carries TRBV4-3 and TRBJ2-5; 11 bases line up with TRBD2. Germline values: CDR1 LGHNA, CDR2 YSLEER. Unmatched junction bases numbered 9, after V lost 4 bases and J lost 5 bases. CDR3 length equals 16 residues. The CDR3 nucleotides read TGCGCCAGCAGCCTCGGACTAGCGGGCCCGGGGGAGACCCAGTACTTC. This codes for CASSLGLAGPGETQYF.

In DNA, the CDR3 is TGTGCCAGCAGCCTGGGGACTAGCGGGATCGGGGAGACCCAGTACTTC. It encodes CASSLGTSGIGETQYF. The chain recombines TRBV7-2 with TRBJ2-5, with 13 bases that match TRBD2. Trimming removed 5 bases from V and 5 bases from J; junction bases left unmatched: 8. Germline V CDR1 and CDR2: SGHTA, FQGNSA. CDR3 length: 16 residues.

The V call is TRBV7-9, the J call TRBJ2-1; TRBD2 aligns across 8 bases. V was pared by 4 bases and J by 8 bases, with 7 bases of the junction left unmatched. CDR3 length: 14 residues. In germline, CDR1 is SEHNR, CDR2 FQNEAQ (reference sequence). CDR3 nucleotide sequence: TGTGCCAGCAGCTCGGGACTAGAAGGCCATGAGCAGTTCTTC. Its protein is CASSSGLEGHEQFF. Full variable domain (outside the CDR3, taken from reference TRBV7-9 and TRBJ2-1): DTGVSQNPRHKITKRGQNVTFRCDPISEHNRLYWYRQTLGQGPEFLTYFQNEAQLEKSRLLSDRFSAERPKGSFSTLEIQRTEQGDSAMYLCASSSGLEGHEQFFGPGTRLTVL.